This TCR beta chain was identified during a study of CD8 T cells in Susac syndrome. J was trimmed by 5 bases and V by 3 bases; bases with no gene match: 3. The CDR3 runs to 13 residues. The V gene's germline CDR1 is GTSNPN and CDR2 SVGIG (reference sequence). TCR beta sequencing was performed on blood CD8+ and CD4+ T cells. An input of about 0.5 to 1 ug of RNA was subjected to reverse transcription using random hexamers. It was immunoSEQ multiplex PCR that amplified TCR beta CDR3 across 54 Vbeta and 13 Jbeta. From the immunoSEQ multiplex PCR reads, TCRdb called clonotypes with MiXCR, one entry per CDR3 protein. The profile shows hundreds of thousands of distinct CDR3 sequences, around 93% of them singletons.

The sequenced sample was CD4+ T cells from PBMCs. This rearrangement joins TRBV30 to TRBJ2-1, with 8 bases fitting TRBD1. The clonotype originates from a human donor with multiple sclerosis. The CDR3 coding sequence is TGTGCCTGGAGCGGACAGGGAGACAATGAGCAGTTCTTC. Its protein is CAWSGQGDNEQFF.